The clone carrying this TCR beta chain was counted only a few times. This sample was taken from a study of T-cell memory formation after mild COVID-19. The germline CDR1 and CDR2 sequences are SGHAT and FQNNGV. J was trimmed by 7 bases and V by 3 bases; bases with no gene match: 3. The CDR3 has 13 residues. One entry per CDR3 protein results from TCRdb running MiXCR on the 5' RACE reads. The repertoire holds about 320,000 distinct CDR3 sequences, with roughly an eighth as singletons. The chain carries TRBV11-2 and TRBJ2-1; 7 bases align to TRBD1. The sample comprised PBMCs or a T cell subset sorted from them (not recorded which). The source is a young man who had mild COVID-19 (a few samples of this study predate the infection). Cell type and time point are not known. Written as DNA, the CDR3 is TGTGCCAGCAGCTTGGGACAGAGAAATGAGCAGTTCTTC. It translates to CASSLGQRNEQFF.